These 20 T cell receptor beta chains were sequenced from one sample in a study of control samples from healthy donors and cancer patients. Here immunoSEQ multiplex PCR was the method, and the copy in TCRdb shows in-frame clones only, minus some. Among about 140,000 clones listed, about 90% were seen once. The sample consisted of blood. All receptors derive from a man between 18 and 35 years old in good health.

The chain recombines TRBV27 with TRBJ1-3, with D unresolved. V was shortened by 8 bases and J by 0 bases, with 17 bases between the two germline ends. The CDR3 totals 16 residues. The germline V gene has CDR1 MNHEY and CDR2 SMNVEV (reference sequence). The DNA for the CDR3 is TGTGCCAGCTCCTTTCGGGAGGTAAGCTCTGGAAACACCATATATTTT. It encodes CASSFREVSSGNTIYF.

This clone appeared once. The chain couples TRBV23-1 to TRBJ1-5; 8 positions agree with TRBD1. TRBV23-1 has ORF status, its function being uncertain. CDR3 length: 18 residues. V lost 0 bases and J lost 4; bases outside the gene matches: 11. CDR3 DNA: TGCGCCAGCAGTCAATCGTCCCCGGACAGGGTAGGGAATCAGCCCCAGCATTTT. Residues: CASSQSSPDRVGNQPQHF.

This chain connects TRBV30 to TRBJ1-2; TRBD1 matches 7 bases. The J segment lost 13 bases and the V segment lost 0 bases, leaving 8 bases of the junction unmatched. Germline V gene data show CDR1 as GTSNPN and CDR2 as SVGIG (reference sequence). This CDR3 region has 12 residues. DNA of the CDR3: TGTGCCTGGAGTGTACTCCAGGGGGGGGTCACCTTC. It codes for CAWSVLQGGVTF.

This chain links TRBV7-8 with TRBJ2-7; the D gene is possibly TRBD1 (5 bases). The CDR3 sequence is 14 residues long. CDR1 is SGHVS and CDR2 is FQNEAQ in the germline V gene. V was trimmed by 4 bases and J by 6 bases, leaving 16 bases between them. CDR3 amino acids: CASSSGVLGVEQYF. DNA for the CDR3: TGTGCCAGCAGCTCCGGCGTTTTAGGGGTCGAGCAGTACTTC.

The rearrangement uses TRBV5-1 and TRBJ1-6; a possible D gene is TRBD1 (5 bases). This CDR3 is built from 15 residues. Trimming pared 2 bases from V and 10 bases from J, leaving 16 bases between. Looked up from germline, CDR1 is SGHRS and CDR2 is YFSETQ. CDR3 nucleotides: TGCGCCAGCAGCTTCCTTGAGCAGGGAGGATCACCCCTCCACTTT. It is translated as CASSFLEQGGSPLHF. Together with reference TRBV5-1 and TRBJ1-6, the CDR3 gives the full variable domain: KAGVTQTPRYLIKTRGQQVTLSCSPISGHRSVSWYQQTPGQGLQFLFEYFSETQRNKGNFPGRFSGRQFSNSRSEMNVSTLELGDSALYLCASSFLEQGGSPLHFGNGTRLTVT.

The chain combines TRBV19 with TRBJ2-1, with 7 bases lining up with TRBD2. This CDR3 is 11 amino acids long. After removal of 11 bases from V and 5 bases from J, the junction contained 3 bases not matched to a gene. Germline V lookup: CDR1 LNHDA, CDR2 SQIVND (reference sequence). CDR3 nucleotide sequence: TGTGCCCGAGCGGGAAACAATGAGCAGTTCTTC. This gives the protein CARAGNNEQFF.

This clone has a handful of counts. This chain connects TRBV6-6 to TRBJ1-5; D gene unclear. Trimming took 2 bases from V and 5 from J, leaving 16 bases between them. The CDR3 has 16 amino acids. Germline assignment: CDR1 MNHNY and CDR2 SVGAGI (reference sequence). CDR3 amino acids: CASSYRGNVNDQPQHF. The CDR3 DNA reads TGTGCCAGCAGTTACCGTGGCAATGTCAACGATCAGCCCCAGCATTTT.

This chain joins TRBV19 and TRBJ2-7; no definite D call. There are 16 residues in the CDR3. V was shortened by 3 bases and J by 6 bases, with 21 bases between the two germline ends. CDR1 LNHDA and CDR2 SQIVND come from the germline V gene (reference sequence). This CDR3 is CASSIAYDDRASEQYF. In DNA, the CDR3 is TGTGCCAGTAGTATCGCGTATGACGACCGCGCCTCCGAGCAGTACTTC.

The rearrangement links TRBV2 to TRBJ2-1, with D possibly called TRBD1 or TRBD2 (5 bases each). V was cut by 8 bases and J by 3 bases, with 11 bases left in between. The V gene's germline CDR1 is SNHLY and CDR2 FYNNEI. This CDR3 contains 13 residues. CDR3 sequence (DNA): TGTGCCAGCGGGACGACAGACTACAATGAGCAGTTCTTC. Translating it yields CASGTTDYNEQFF.

V gene TRBV7-9 combines with J gene TRBJ2-5, with D perhaps assigned TRBD1 or TRBD2 (5 bases each). V was shortened by 1 base and J by 1 base, with 10 bases between the two germline ends. The length of the CDR3 is 15 residues. CDR1 and CDR2 (germline): SEHNR, FQNEAQ (reference sequence). The CDR3 region is CASSLVAGTQETQYF. CDR3 coding DNA: TGTGCCAGCAGCTTAGTGGCAGGGACCCAAGAGACCCAGTACTTC.

The chain has TRBV19 and TRBJ1-5; D is perhaps TRBD1 (5 bases). The CDR3 extends over 17 amino acids. Trimming took 6 bases from V and 0 from J, leaving 18 bases between them. Per germline, CDR1 LNHDA and CDR2 SQIVND (reference sequence). The CDR3 DNA sequence: TGTGCCAGTAGCACTCGTGGGGGGGGGTATAGCAATCAGCCCCAGCATTTT. This translates into CASSTRGGGYSNQPQHF.

This chain uses TRBV6-6 with TRBJ1-6; tentatively, D is TRBD1 (5 bases). Trimming cost V 4 bases and J 8 bases, with 15 bases left between them. This CDR3 comprises 15 residues. The germline gives CDR1 MNHNY, CDR2 SVGAGI (reference sequence). CDR3 coding DNA: TGTGCCAGCAGTTCAGCCACAGGATACGATTCACCCCTCCACTTT. Its translation: CASSSATGYDSPLHF.

The genes are TRBV7-2 and TRBJ2-1; 9 nucleotides agree with TRBD1. CDR1 SGHTA and CDR2 FQGNSA come from the germline V gene. After removal of 1 base from V and 5 bases from J, the junction contained 9 bases not matched to a gene. The CDR3 has 17 amino acids. CDR3 region: CASSLVVGQGINNEQFF. In DNA form, the CDR3 reads TGTGCCAGCAGCTTAGTTGTGGGACAGGGTATAAACAATGAGCAGTTCTTC.

The chain employs TRBV7-9 and TRBJ1-1, with D possibly TRBD1 on 6 matching bases. Germline CDR1 is SEHNR and CDR2 is FQNEAQ (reference sequence). This CDR3 has 14 amino acids. V was shortened by 2 bases and J by 1 base, with 8 bases between the two germline ends. The CDR3 DNA follows: TGTGCCAGCAGCTTAAAGACAGGGAACACTGAAGCTTTCTTT. It translates to CASSLKTGNTEAFF.

The chain joins TRBV10-3 to TRBJ1-2; D is uncertain. Per the germline V gene, CDR1 is ENHRY and CDR2 is SYGVKD. Trimming left V 0 bases short and J 7 bases short, with 15 bases between. The CDR3 covers 15 residues. CDR3 DNA: TGTGCCATCAGTGAGTCGAGTGGGAGGTCTAGTGGCTACACCTTC. This codes for CAISESSGRSSGYTF.

The rearrangement joins TRBV28 to TRBJ1-1; 8 bases agree with TRBD1. CDR3 length: 16 residues. Germline loops: CDR1 MDHEN, CDR2 SYDVKM. V was clipped by 5 bases and J by 0 bases; unmatched bases: 8. The CDR3 sequence: CASSTHNRGMNTEAFF. In DNA form, the CDR3 reads TGTGCCAGCAGTACTCATAACAGGGGGATGAACACTGAAGCTTTCTTT.

A single count supports this clone. The chain is built from TRBV5-5 and TRBJ2-1, with unresolved D. Germline values: CDR1 SGHKS, CDR2 YYEKEE (reference sequence). The CDR3 has 12 residues. The ends were cut back, 3 bases at V and 2 bases at J, with 3 bases in the middle. CDR3 residues: CASSYPYNEQFF. The CDR3, as DNA: TGTGCCAGCAGCTACCCCTACAATGAGCAGTTCTTC.

Remarks on this clone: This same CDR3 is encoded by further DNA sequences in the sample. This rearrangement joins TRBV4-3 to TRBJ2-3; D remains unclear. Trimming pared 0 bases from V and 2 bases from J, leaving 3 bases between. Germline CDR1 and CDR2: LGHNA and YSLEER. The CDR3 has 13 residues. CDR3 in amino acids: CASSQDPTDTQYF. CDR3 coding DNA: TGCGCCAGCAGCCAAGATCCCACAGATACGCAGTATTTT.

V is TRBV12-3 or TRBV12-4 and J is TRBJ1-1, with TRBD1 as a possible D gene (6 bases). Trimming stripped 6 bases from V and 10 bases from J, with 18 bases between. The CDR3 loop spans 13 amino acids. CDR3 region: CASRENRAGRAFF. CDR3 in DNA: TGTGCCAGCAGGGAAAACAGGGCTGGGCGAGCTTTCTTT.

The gene calls are TRBV5-1 and TRBJ2-5; D might be TRBD1 (5 bases). Deletions cut 4 bases from V and 5 bases from J, with 18 bases between. The CDR3 is made up of 15 amino acids. Germline CDR1 and CDR2: SGHRS and YFSETQ. Here the CDR3 reads CASSPSAGYPETQYF. The CDR3 region has the DNA TGCGCCAGCAGCCCCTCCGCAGGGTACCCGGAGACCCAGTACTTC.